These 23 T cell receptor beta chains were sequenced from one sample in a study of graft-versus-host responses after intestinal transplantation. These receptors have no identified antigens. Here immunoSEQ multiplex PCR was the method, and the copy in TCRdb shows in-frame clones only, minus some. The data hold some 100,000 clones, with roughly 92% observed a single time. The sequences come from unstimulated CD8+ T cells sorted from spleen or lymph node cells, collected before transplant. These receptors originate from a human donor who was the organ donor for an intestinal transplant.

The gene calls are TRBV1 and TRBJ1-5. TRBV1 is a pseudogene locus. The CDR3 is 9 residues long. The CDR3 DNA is TGCACCAGCAGCGAGCTCCAGCATTTT. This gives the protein CTSSELQHF.

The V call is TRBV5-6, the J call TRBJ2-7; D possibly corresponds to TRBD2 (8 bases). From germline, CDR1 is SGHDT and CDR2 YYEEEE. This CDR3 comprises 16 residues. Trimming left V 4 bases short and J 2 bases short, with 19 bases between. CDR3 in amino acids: CASSPGRGRGAYEQYF. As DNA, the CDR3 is TGTGCCAGCAGCCCGGGGAGGGGGCGGGGGGCCTACGAGCAGTACTTC.

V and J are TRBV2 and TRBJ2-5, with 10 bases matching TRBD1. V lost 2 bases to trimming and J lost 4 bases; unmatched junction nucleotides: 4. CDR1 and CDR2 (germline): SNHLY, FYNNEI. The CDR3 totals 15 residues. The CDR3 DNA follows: TGTGCCAGCAGTGAATACGACAGGGGGCGAGAGACCCAGTACTTC. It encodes CASSEYDRGRETQYF.

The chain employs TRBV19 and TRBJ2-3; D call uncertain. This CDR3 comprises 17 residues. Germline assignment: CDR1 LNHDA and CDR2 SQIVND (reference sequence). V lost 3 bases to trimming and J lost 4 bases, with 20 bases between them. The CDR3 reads CASSIGQIPTLPDTQYF. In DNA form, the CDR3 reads TGTGCCAGTAGTATTGGGCAGATTCCTACCCTCCCAGATACGCAGTATTTT.

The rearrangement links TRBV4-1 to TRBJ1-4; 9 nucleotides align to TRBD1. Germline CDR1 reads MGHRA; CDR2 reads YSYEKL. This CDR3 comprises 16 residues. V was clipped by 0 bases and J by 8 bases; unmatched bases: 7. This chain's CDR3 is CASSQDWDRVDEKLFF. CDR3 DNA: TGCGCCAGCAGCCAAGATTGGGACAGGGTTGACGAAAAACTGTTTTTT.

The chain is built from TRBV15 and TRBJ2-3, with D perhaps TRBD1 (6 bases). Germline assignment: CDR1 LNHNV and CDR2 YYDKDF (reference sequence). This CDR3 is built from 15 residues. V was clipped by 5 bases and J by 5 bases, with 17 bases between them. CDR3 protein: CATSPTLRGGDTQYF. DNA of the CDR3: TGTGCCACCAGCCCAACGCTCAGGGGTGGAGATACGCAGTATTTT. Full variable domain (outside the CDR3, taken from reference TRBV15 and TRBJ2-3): DAMVIQNPRYQVTQFGKPVTLSCSQTLNHNVMYWYQQKSSQAPKLLFHYYDKDFNNEADTPDNFQSRRPNTSFCFLDIRSPGLGDTAMYLCATSPTLRGGDTQYFGPGTRLTVL.

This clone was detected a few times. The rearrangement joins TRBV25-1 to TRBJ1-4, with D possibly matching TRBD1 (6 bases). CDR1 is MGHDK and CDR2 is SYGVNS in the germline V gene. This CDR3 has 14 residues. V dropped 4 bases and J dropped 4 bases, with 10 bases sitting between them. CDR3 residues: CASSADRGNEKLFF. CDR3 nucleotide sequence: TGTGCCAGCAGTGCGGACAGAGGTAATGAAAAACTGTTTTTT.

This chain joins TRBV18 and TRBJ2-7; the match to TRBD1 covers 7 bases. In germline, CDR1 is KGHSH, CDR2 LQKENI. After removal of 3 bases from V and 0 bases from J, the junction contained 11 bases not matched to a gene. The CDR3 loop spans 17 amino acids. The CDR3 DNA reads TGTGCCAGCTCACCGCGGGCCGGGACAGAGAGCTCCTACGAGCAGTACTTC. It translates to CASSPRAGTESSYEQYF.

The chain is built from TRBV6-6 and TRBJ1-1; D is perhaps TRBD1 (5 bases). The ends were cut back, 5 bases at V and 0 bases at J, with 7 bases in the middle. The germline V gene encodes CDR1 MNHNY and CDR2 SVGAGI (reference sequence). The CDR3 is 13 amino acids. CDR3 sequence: CASSGALNTEAFF. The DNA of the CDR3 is TGTGCCAGCAGTGGGGCTCTGAACACTGAAGCTTTCTTT.

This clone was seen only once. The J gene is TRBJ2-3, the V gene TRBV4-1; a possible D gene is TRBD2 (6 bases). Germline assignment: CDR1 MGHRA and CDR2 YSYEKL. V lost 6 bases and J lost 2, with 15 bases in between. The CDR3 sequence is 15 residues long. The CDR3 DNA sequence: TGCGCCAGCAGTCAATGGACTACGCACACAGATACGCAGTATTTT. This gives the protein CASSQWTTHTDTQYF.

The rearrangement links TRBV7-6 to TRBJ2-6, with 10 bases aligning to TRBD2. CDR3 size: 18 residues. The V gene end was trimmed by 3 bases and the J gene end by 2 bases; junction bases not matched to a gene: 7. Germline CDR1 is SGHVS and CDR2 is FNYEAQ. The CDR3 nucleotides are TGTGCCAGCAGCTTTTCTCAGCGGGAGGGAGCTGGGGCCAACGTCCTGACTTTC. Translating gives CASSFSQREGAGANVLTF.

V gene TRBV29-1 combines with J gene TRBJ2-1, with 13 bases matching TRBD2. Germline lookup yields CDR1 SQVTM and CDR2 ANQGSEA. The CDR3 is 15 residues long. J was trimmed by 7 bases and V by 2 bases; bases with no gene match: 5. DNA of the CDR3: TGCAGCGTTGAAAGGGGGACTAGCGGGGCGAATGAGCAGTTCTTC. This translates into CSVERGTSGANEQFF.

The CDR3 loop reads CASSQKYSNQPQHF. The DNA of the CDR3 is TGTGCCAGCAGTCAGAAATATAGCAATCAGCCCCAGCATTTT. The gene calls are TRBV28 and TRBJ1-5; no clear D. Trimming removed 5 bases at V and 0 bases at J, with 8 bases between. Germline V gene data show CDR1 as MDHEN and CDR2 as SYDVKM. The CDR3 sequence is 14 residues long.

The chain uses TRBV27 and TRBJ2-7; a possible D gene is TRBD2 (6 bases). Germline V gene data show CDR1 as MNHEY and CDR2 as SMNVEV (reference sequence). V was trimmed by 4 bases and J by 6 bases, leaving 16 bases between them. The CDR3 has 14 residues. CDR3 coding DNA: TGTGCCAGCAGTTCGGCGGGAAATAACCTCGAGCAGTACTTC. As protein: CASSSAGNNLEQYF.

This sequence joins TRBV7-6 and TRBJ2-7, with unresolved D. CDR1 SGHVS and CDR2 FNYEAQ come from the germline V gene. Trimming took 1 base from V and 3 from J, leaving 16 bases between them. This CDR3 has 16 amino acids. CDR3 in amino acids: CASSLGVFGRNYEQYF. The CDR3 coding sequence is TGTGCCAGCAGCTTAGGAGTCTTCGGCAGGAACTACGAGCAGTACTTC.

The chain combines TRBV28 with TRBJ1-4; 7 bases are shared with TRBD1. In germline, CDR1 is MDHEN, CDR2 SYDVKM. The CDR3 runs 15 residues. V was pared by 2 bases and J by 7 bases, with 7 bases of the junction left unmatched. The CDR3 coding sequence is TGTGCCAGCAGTTTACTGACAGGGATCTTTGAAAAACTGTTTTTT. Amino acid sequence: CASSLLTGIFEKLFF.

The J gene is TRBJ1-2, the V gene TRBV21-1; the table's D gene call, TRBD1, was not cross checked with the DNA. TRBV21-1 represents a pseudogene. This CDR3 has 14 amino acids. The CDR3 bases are TGTGCCAGCAACCAGACAGGGTTGGGGTATGGCTACACCTTC. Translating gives CASNQTGLGYGYTF.

CDR3 loop: CASSADSSGSPKNIQYF. The CDR3, as DNA: TGTGCCAGCAGCGCGGATTCTAGCGGGAGCCCCAAAAACATTCAGTACTTC. The J gene is TRBJ2-4, the V gene TRBV9; 10 bases agree with TRBD2. V shed 3 bases and J 2 bases; nucleotides not matched to a gene: 8. Germline CDR1 SGDLS, CDR2 YYNGEE. The CDR3 contains 17 residues.

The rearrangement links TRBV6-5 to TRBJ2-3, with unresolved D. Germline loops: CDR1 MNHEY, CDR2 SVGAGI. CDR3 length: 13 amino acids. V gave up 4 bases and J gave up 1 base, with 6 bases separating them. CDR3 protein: CASSLIGTDTQYF. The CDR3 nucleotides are TGTGCCAGCAGTTTAATAGGCACAGATACGCAGTATTTT.

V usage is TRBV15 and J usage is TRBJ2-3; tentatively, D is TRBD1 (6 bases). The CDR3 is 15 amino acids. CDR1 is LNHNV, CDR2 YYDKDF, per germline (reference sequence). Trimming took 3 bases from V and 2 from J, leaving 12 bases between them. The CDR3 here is CATSSRQVSTDTQYF. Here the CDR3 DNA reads TGTGCCACCAGCAGTAGACAGGTTTCCACAGATACGCAGTATTTT.

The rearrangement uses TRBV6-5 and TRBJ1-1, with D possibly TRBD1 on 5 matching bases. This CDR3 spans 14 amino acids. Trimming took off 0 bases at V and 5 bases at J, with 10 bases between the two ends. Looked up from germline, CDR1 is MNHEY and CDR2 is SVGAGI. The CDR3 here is CASSYSRGTTEAFF. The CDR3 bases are TGTGCCAGCAGTTACTCGCGCGGGACGACTGAAGCTTTCTTT.

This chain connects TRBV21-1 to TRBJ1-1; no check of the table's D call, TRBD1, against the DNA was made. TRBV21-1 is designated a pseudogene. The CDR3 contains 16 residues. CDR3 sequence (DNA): TGTGCCAGCAGCACAGCGACAGGGTACTTGAACACTGAAGCTTTCTTT. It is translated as CASSTATGYLNTEAFF.

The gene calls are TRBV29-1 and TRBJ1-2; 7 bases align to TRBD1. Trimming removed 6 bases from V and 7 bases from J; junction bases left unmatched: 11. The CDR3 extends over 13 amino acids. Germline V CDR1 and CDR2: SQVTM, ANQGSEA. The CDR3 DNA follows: TGCAGCGTCTTACCCGACAGGGTTGCTGGCTACACCTTC. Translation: CSVLPDRVAGYTF.